This TCR beta chain is drawn from a study of technical replicates of blood from a handful of donors. CDR1 MNHEY and CDR2 SMNVEV come from the germline V gene (reference sequence). With 2 bases clipped from V and 2 bases from J, the junction kept 3 bases outside the gene matches. The CDR3 runs to 15 residues. The method was immunoSEQ multiplex PCR; TCRdb's version includes in-frame clones alone and lacks a portion of them. The sample yields tens of thousands of clones, roughly 86% seen once. This receptor was taken from a human donor in good health. Some clones in this sample may be carry-over from other donors' samples. Sequencing was performed on PBMCs. The chain has TRBV27 and TRBJ2-1, with TRBD1 identical over 7 bases. CDR3: CASSLQGDTYNEQFF. DNA of the CDR3: TGTGCCAGCAGTTTACAGGGGGATACCTACAATGAGCAGTTCTTC.